Given below is one T cell receptor beta chain in context. Its specificity is unknown. These data come from a study of T cell repertoires in cytomegalovirus infection. At the level of the study: Recently described HLA-C-restricted plus well-studied HLA-B-restricted CMV epitopes were used.

TCRdb independently ran MiXCR on the reads; one entry per CDR3 protein. Here the sample spans about 830,000 distinct CDR3 sequences, 32% being singletons. V dropped 10 bases and J dropped 2 bases, with 8 bases sitting between them. This CDR3 contains 11 residues. Germline V gene sequence: CDR1 MNHEY, CDR2 SMNVEV (reference sequence). V is TRBV27 and J is TRBJ1-1; D call uncertain. This clonotype was obtained from a human donor in good health (CMV status not recorded). Some clones in this sample may be carry-over from other donors' samples. Material: cultured CD8+ T cells from PBMCs, obtained from culture after CMV antigen stimulation. CDR3 amino acids: CATRANTEAFF. CDR3 sequence (DNA): TGTGCCACCCGGGCCAACACTGAAGCTTTCTTT.